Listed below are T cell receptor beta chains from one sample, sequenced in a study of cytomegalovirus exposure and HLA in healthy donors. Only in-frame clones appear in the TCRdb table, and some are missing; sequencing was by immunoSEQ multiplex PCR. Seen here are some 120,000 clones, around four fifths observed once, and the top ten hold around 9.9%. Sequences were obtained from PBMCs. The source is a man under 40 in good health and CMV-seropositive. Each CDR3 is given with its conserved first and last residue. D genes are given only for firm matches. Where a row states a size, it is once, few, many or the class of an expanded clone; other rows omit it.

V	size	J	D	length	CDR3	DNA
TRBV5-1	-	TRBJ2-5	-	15	CASSLVAAQGETQYF	TGCGCCAGCAGCTTGGTCGCGGCCCAGGGAGAGACCCAGTACTTC
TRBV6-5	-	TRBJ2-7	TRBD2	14	CASSSGLAGDEQYF	TGTGCCAGCAGTTCCGGACTAGCGGGAGACGAGCAGTACTTC
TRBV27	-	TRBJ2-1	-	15	CASSLLEPLYNEQFF	TGTGCCAGCAGTTTACTAGAGCCCCTCTACAATGAGCAGTTCTTC
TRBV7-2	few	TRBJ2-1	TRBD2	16	CASSRNSGRVYNEQFF	TGTGCCAGCAGCCGGAATAGCGGGAGGGTATACAATGAGCAGTTCTTC
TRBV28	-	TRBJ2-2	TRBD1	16	CASSFRGRANTGELFF	TGTGCCAGCAGTTTTAGGGGGCGGGCGAACACCGGGGAGCTGTTTTTT
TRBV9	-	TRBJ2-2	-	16	CASSALGGGLTGELFF	TGTGCCAGCAGCGCCCTAGGGGGAGGGTTAACCGGGGAGCTGTTTTTT
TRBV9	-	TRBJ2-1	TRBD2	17	CASSVGTSGRRYNEQFF	TGTGCCAGCAGCGTAGGGACTAGCGGGAGGCGATACAATGAGCAGTTCTTC
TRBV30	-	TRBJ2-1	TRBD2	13	CAWQREGYNEQFF	TGTGCCTGGCAGCGGGAGGGATACAATGAGCAGTTCTTC
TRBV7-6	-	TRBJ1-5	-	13	CASSGSGNQPQHF	TGTGCCAGTAGTGGGTCAGGAAATCAGCCCCAGCATTTT
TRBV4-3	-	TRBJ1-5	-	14	CASSQELGNQPQHF	TGCGCCAGCAGCCAAGAGCTCGGGAATCAGCCCCAGCATTTT
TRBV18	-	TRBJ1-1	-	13	CASSPQKNTEAFF	TGTGCCAGCTCACCTCAGAAGAACACTGAAGCTTTCTTT
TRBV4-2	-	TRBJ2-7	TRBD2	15	CASSQGAGGAGEQYF	TGTGCCAGCAGCCAAGGGGCCGGGGGGGCGGGCGAGCAGTACTTC
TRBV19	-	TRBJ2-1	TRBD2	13	CASSPGLANEQFF	TGTGCCAGTAGTCCAGGACTAGCCAATGAGCAGTTCTTC
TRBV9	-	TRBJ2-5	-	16	CASSVGGVDDLETQYF	TGTGCCAGCAGCGTAGGGGGGGTCGATGATTTGGAGACCCAGTACTTC
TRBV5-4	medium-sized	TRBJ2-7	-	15	CASSLGLADTYEQYF	TGTGCCAGCAGCTTGGGACTGGCGGATACCTACGAGCAGTACTTC
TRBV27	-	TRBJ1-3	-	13	CASSFSSGNTIYF	TGTGCCAGCAGTTTTAGCTCTGGAAACACCATATATTTT
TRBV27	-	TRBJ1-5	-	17	CASSLFGGGGSNQPQHF	TGTGCCAGCAGTTTATTCGGGGGAGGTGGGAGCAATCAGCCCCAGCATTTT
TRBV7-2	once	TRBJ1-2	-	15	CASSDRLAANYGYTF	TGTGCCAGCAGCGACAGGCTGGCGGCTAACTATGGCTACACCTTC
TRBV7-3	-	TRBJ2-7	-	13	CASSPGSGYEQYF	TGTGCCAGCAGCCCAGGGTCAGGCTACGAGCAGTACTTC
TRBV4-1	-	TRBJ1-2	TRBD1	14	CASSLTGGPSGYTF	TGCGCCAGCAGCCTGACAGGGGGCCCATCGGGCTACACCTTC
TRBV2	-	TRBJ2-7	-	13	CASSFQGWDEQYF	TGTGCCAGCAGTTTTCAGGGATGGGACGAGCAGTACTTC
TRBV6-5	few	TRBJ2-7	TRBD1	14	CASSWGQGSGEQYF	TGTGCCAGCAGTTGGGGACAGGGGAGTGGCGAGCAGTACTTC
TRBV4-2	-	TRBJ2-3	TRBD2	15	CASSLSGQSTDTQYF	TGTGCCAGCAGCCTTAGCGGGCAGAGCACAGATACGCAGTATTTT
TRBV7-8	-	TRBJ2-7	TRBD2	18	CASSLETSGQEWAYEQYF	TGTGCCAGCAGCTTAGAGACTAGCGGGCAGGAGTGGGCCTACGAGCAGTACTTC
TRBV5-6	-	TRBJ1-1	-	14	CASSSPGVETEAFF	TGTGCCAGCAGCTCCCCGGGTGTGGAAACTGAAGCTTTCTTT
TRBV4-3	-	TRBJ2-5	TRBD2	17	CASSQGLAGEGGETQYF	TGCGCCAGCAGCCAAGGACTAGCGGGAGAGGGGGGGGAGACCCAGTACTTC
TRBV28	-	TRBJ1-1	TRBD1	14	CASSRQGMDAEAFF	TGTGCCAGCAGTAGACAGGGGATGGACGCTGAAGCTTTCTTT
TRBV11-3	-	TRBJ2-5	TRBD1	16	CASSQAGQGPRGTQYF	TGTGCCAGCAGCCAGGCGGGACAGGGGCCCCGAGGGACCCAGTACTTC
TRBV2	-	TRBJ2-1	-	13	CASSREANNEQFF	TGTGCCAGCAGCAGGGAGGCTAACAATGAGCAGTTCTTC
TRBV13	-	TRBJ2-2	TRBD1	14	CASSRQGNTGELFF	TGTGCCAGCAGCCGACAGGGGAACACCGGGGAGCTGTTTTTT
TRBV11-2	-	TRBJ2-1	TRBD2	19	CASSPKLGGLALVYNEQFF	TGTGCCAGCAGCCCTAAATTGGGGGGACTAGCGCTAGTATACAATGAGCAGTTCTTC